These 12 T cell receptor beta chains were sequenced from one sample in a study of CD8 T cells in ankylosing spondylitis. MiXCR, run by TCRdb on the 5' RACE reads, gives a single entry per CDR3 protein. The repertoire has a few hundred thousand distinct CDR3 sequences, around 22% of them found once; the top ten carry about a sixth. Study findings and constraints: A motif of eight highly homologous TCR beta variants was seen as apparently characteristic of ankylosing spondylitis blood.

Their specific antigens are unknown. The material sequenced was blood, either unsorted or a sorted T cell fraction (not recorded which). The receptor set was obtained from a male donor with ankylosing spondylitis.

This sequence joins TRBV6-2 or TRBV6-3 and TRBJ2-7; D unresolved. The CDR3 has 13 residues. Germline values: CDR1 MNHEY, CDR2 SVGEGT. V shed 2 bases and J shed 3 bases, with 8 bases lying between them. CDR3 amino acids: CASSYQAHYEQYF. The CDR3 coding sequence is TGTGCCAGCAGTTACCAAGCACACTACGAGCAGTACTTC.

The genes are TRBV28 and TRBJ2-7; D possibly matches TRBD1 or TRBD2 (5 bases each). The germline gives CDR1 MDHEN, CDR2 SYDVKM. The V end lost 5 bases, the J end lost 9 bases, and 29 bases lay between the germline ends. CDR3 length: 17 amino acids. In DNA form, the CDR3 reads TGTGCCAGCAGTCCCTGGGGGTCGGCGGATTTTACGACCGTGCAGTACTTC. Translation: CASSPWGSADFTTVQYF.

V is TRBV9 and J is TRBJ2-6, with D unresolved. CDR1 and CDR2 (germline): SGDLS, YYNGEE. V lost 4 bases, J lost 1 base, and 12 bases lay in between. The CDR3 contains 16 residues. CDR3 DNA sequence: TGTGCCAGCAGCAACTACGGCACTTCTGGGGCCAACGTCCTGACTTTC. As protein: CASSNYGTSGANVLTF.

V is TRBV3-1 and J is TRBJ1-6; no reliable D call. The CDR3 is made up of 14 amino acids. CDR1 LGHDT and CDR2 YNNKEL come from the germline V gene (reference sequence). Trimming removed 1 base at V and 6 bases at J, with 7 bases between. This CDR3 reads CASSQGHSNSPLHF. The DNA for the CDR3 is TGTGCCAGCAGCCAAGGACATTCTAATTCACCCCTCCACTTT.

The genes are TRBV11-2 and TRBJ1-4; TRBD1 matches at 9 bases. CDR3 length: 14 residues. Germline trimming cut 5 bases from V and 4 bases from J; bases unmatched to any gene: 2. Germline CDR1 and CDR2: SGHAT and FQNNGV. The CDR3 DNA is TGTGCCAGCAGCCTGACAGGGGGTAATGAAAAACTGTTTTTT. Amino acid sequence: CASSLTGGNEKLFF. Using reference TRBV11-2 and TRBJ1-4 for the parts outside the CDR3, the full variable domain is EAGVAQSPRYKIIEKRQSVAFWCNPISGHATLYWYQQILGQGPKLLIQFQNNGVVDDSQLPKDRFSAERLKGVDSTLKIQPAKLEDSAVYLCASSLTGGNEKLFFGSGTQLSVL.

This chain uses TRBV7-9 with TRBJ1-5; possibly TRBD1 for D (5 bases). Trimming took 1 base from V and 6 from J, leaving 16 bases between them. The CDR3 runs to 16 residues. Germline V gene lookup returns CDR1 SEHNR and CDR2 FQNEAQ (reference sequence). This CDR3 is CASSLGVAGSFQPQHF. The CDR3 DNA follows: TGTGCCAGCAGCTTAGGGGTTGCAGGGTCGTTTCAGCCCCAGCATTTT.

This clonotype has more than one count but fewer than ten. The V and J genes are TRBV18 and TRBJ2-2; TRBD2 matches at 8 bases. The CDR3 runs to 16 residues. Per germline, CDR1 KGHSH and CDR2 LQKENI. J lost 1 base, V lost 1 base, and 2 bases had no gene match. CDR3 sequence (DNA): TGTGCCAGCTCACCACAACTAGCGGTGAACACCGGGGAGCTGTTTTTT. Its protein is CASSPQLAVNTGELFF.

This clonotype was detected only a few times. This rearrangement joins TRBV7-9 to TRBJ1-6; a possible D gene is TRBD1 (6 bases). Trimming removed 4 bases from V and 15 bases from J, with 10 bases in between. This CDR3 has 11 residues. Germline V CDR1 and CDR2: SEHNR, FQNEAQ (reference sequence). The CDR3 DNA is TGTGCCAGCAGCTACAGGGAGTTCCTCCACTTT. It encodes CASSYREFLHF.

This chain joins TRBV12-3 or TRBV12-4 and TRBJ1-1, with 11 nucleotides matching TRBD1. This CDR3 has 13 residues. The junction had 6 bases not matched to a gene; V was cut back by 5 bases and J by 10 bases. The CDR3 coding sequence is TGTGCCAGCAGTGGAGGGACAGGGGGTATAGCTTTCTTT. This sequence encodes CASSGGTGGIAFF.

This clonotype was seen only a few times. The rearrangement uses TRBV5-1 and TRBJ2-7; 11 bases are a match to TRBD2. V dropped 3 bases and J dropped 0; count of bases not matched to a gene: 5. The CDR3 runs 16 residues. The germline CDR1 and CDR2 sequences are SGHRS and YFSETQ. The CDR3 DNA sequence: TGCGCCAGCAGCTACGGGACTAGCGGTGCCTCCTACGAGCAGTACTTC. Amino acids: CASSYGTSGASYEQYF.

This clonotype occurred a few times. CDR3 in DNA: TGTGCCAGCAGTTTAGAAATGAGAGATACGCAGTATTTT. Residues: CASSLEMRDTQYF. The J gene is TRBJ2-3, the V gene TRBV12-3 or TRBV12-4; no clear D. The CDR3 is 13 residues long. The germline V and J ends were trimmed by 1 base and 5 bases, with 7 bases remaining between them.

The sample holds a few counts of this clonotype. The CDR3 DNA sequence: TGTGCCAGCAGTTTGCCGCTAGCGGGAGGACCCTACAATGAGCAGTTCTTC. It translates to CASSLPLAGGPYNEQFF. The chain joins TRBV28 to TRBJ2-1; TRBD2 matches 11 bases. V lost 3 bases to trimming and J lost 2 bases; unmatched junction nucleotides: 6. This CDR3 is 17 amino acids long. Germline-derived CDR1 and CDR2 are MDHEN and SYDVKM.